These T cell receptor beta chains were read from a single sample in a study of technical replicates of blood from a handful of donors. Measured with immunoSEQ multiplex PCR; TCRdb has only the in-frame clones, and not every one. The table has under 95,000 clones, roughly 94% seen once. Sequencing was carried out using T cells isolated from PBMCs. These receptors were taken from a human donor in good health. The CDR3 runs from the conserved cysteine through the conserved F or W. A D gene is named only where the DNA matches it firmly. Clone size is not always given. Where it is, it says once, few, many or a class for expanded clones.

J gene	D gene	V gene	clone size	CDR3 protein	CDR3 DNA
TRBJ2-5	.	TRBV7-9	once	CASSSSGQQETQYF	TGTGCCAGCAGCTCCTCGGGACAACAAGAGACCCAGTACTTC
TRBJ1-5	.	TRBV6-1	.	CASSEAGVQPQHF	TGTGCCAGCAGTGAAGCAGGAGTCCAGCCCCAGCATTTT
TRBJ2-7	TRBD2	TRBV10-2	.	CASSESFSGLAGGPSYEQYF	TGCGCCAGCAGTGAGAGTTTTTCGGGACTAGCGGGAGGGCCTTCCTACGAGCAGTACTTC
TRBJ1-1	.	TRBV5-4	few	CASSLDRTSDTEAFF	TGTGCCAGCAGCTTGGATCGCACTAGCGACACTGAAGCTTTCTTT
TRBJ2-2	.	TRBV6-1	.	CASSDWRNTGELFF	TGTGCCAGCAGTGACTGGAGGAACACCGGGGAGCTGTTTTTT
TRBJ2-1	TRBD1	TRBV6-4	.	CASAREGTGGNEQFF	TGTGCCAGCGCTAGGGAGGGGACAGGGGGCAATGAGCAGTTCTTC
TRBJ2-7	.	TRBV28	.	CASGERTVVYEQYF	TGTGCCAGCGGGGAGCGGACAGTGGTCTACGAGCAGTACTTC
TRBJ2-5	.	TRBV2	.	CASSVPGTGLQETQYF	TGTGCCAGCAGTGTTCCCGGCACAGGGTTGCAAGAGACCCAGTACTTC
TRBJ2-5	.	TRBV7-2	.	CASSLATSPGTQYF	TGTGCCAGCAGCTTAGCGACCTCCCCGGGGACCCAGTACTTC
TRBJ1-6	TRBD1	TRBV18	.	CASSQSSGGNSPLHF	TGTGCCAGCTCACAAAGTTCAGGGGGGAATTCACCCCTCCACTTT
TRBJ2-7	.	TRBV5-1	.	CASSGGLMSSYEQYF	TGCGCCAGCAGTGGGGGCTTAATGAGCTCCTACGAGCAGTACTTC
TRBJ2-3	.	TRBV5-1	.	CASSLADSGTDTQYF	TGCGCCAGCAGCTTGGCGGACAGCGGCACAGATACGCAGTATTTT
TRBJ2-7	TRBD2	TRBV28	.	CASVTPSGINSEQYF	TGTGCCAGCGTTACTCCTAGCGGGATCAATTCCGAGCAGTACTTC
TRBJ2-7	.	TRBV5-1	.	CASRRGREGEQYF	TGCGCCAGCAGGCGGGGCAGAGAAGGGGAGCAGTACTTC
TRBJ2-1	TRBD1	TRBV19	.	CASSLYPRGHNEQFF	TGTGCCAGTAGCCTTTACCCGAGGGGGCACAATGAGCAGTTCTTC
TRBJ2-7	TRBD1	TRBV18	.	CASSLTGTGNEQYF	TGTGCCAGCTCACTAACCGGGACAGGGAACGAGCAGTACTTC
TRBJ2-1	TRBD2	TRBV7-8	.	CASSLWALTSGGQSSYNEQFF	TGTGCCAGCAGCTTATGGGCTCTGACTAGCGGGGGCCAGAGCTCCTACAATGAGCAGTTCTTC
TRBJ2-1	TRBD2	TRBV10-3	.	CAISLAEREKQFF	TGTGCCATCAGCCTGGCGGAGCGGGAGAAGCAGTTCTTC
TRBJ2-3	.	TRBV11-2	.	CASSTTGFTDTQYF	TGTGCCAGCAGCACCACAGGGTTCACAGATACGCAGTATTTT